This T cell receptor beta chain was observed in a study of a mutant IDH1 vaccine in newly diagnosed glioma. Looking at the study overall: The treated population exhibited a male proportion of roughly 62%, a female proportion of 37.5%, and a mean age of around 40 years. Patients arrived already treated with radiotherapy, temozolomide, or both, most having had both.

Time point given: baseline, week 1 (first vaccination visit). Treatment noted: pre-vaccination baseline after standard-of-care therapy. The donors had new WHO grade 3 or 4 astrocytomas; these were IDH1-mutant and ATRX-lost. CDR1 is MNHNS, CDR2 SASEGT, per germline. The length of the CDR3 is 12 residues. Deletions cut 6 bases from V and 7 bases from J, with 12 bases between. Produced via immunoSEQ multiplex PCR; TCRdb's table is partial and in-frame only. The sample includes about 92,000 clones, 83% of them seen just once. The sequences come from PBMCs, collected from a glioma patient treated with radiotherapy, temozolomide or both. The clonotype originates from a woman aged 45 to 65 with glioma. This chain connects TRBV6-1 to TRBJ1-1; possible D gene TRBD1, 6 bases. The CDR3 loop reads CASSPQGDEAFF. The CDR3 DNA follows: TGTGCCAGCAGCCCACAGGGCGATGAAGCTTTCTTT.